The T cell receptor beta chain described here comes from a study of regulatory T cells in long-lasting Graves disease. As for time point: persistent/refractory GD, antithyroid drugs over 5 years with positive TRAb. The TCR library was made from RNA that had been extracted from PBMCs in TRIzol. The peripheral blood volume drawn was approximately 9.5 milliliters, and it was collected into EDTA tubes. Building the TCR beta libraries relied on iRepertoire HTBI primers, and CDR3 regions underwent Arm-PCR. From the multiplex PCR reads, TCRdb called clonotypes with MiXCR, one entry per CDR3 protein. The sample has a few hundred thousand distinct CDR3 sequences, around 20% seen once. A note on this clonotype: Antigen: not known.

The CDR3 has 13 amino acids. V was clipped by 6 bases and J by 6 bases; unmatched bases: 4. Whole-study findings and limits: TCR diversity was lower in persistent Graves' patients (versus newly diagnosed ones). New patients shared fewer public clonotypes (more than 850) than persistent patients did (about 3,000). Favoring TRBV28, TRBJ1-2 and TRBJ2-5 was a feature seen in persistent disease.

Specimen: peripheral blood mononuclear cells (PBMCs), collected when the disease was refractory, from a patient treated with antithyroid drugs. This TCR came from a female donor with Graves disease. This rearrangement joins TRBV12-3 or TRBV12-4 to TRBJ1-5; 8 nucleotides align to TRBD1. This CDR3 is CASSGQGVQPQHF. The CDR3 nucleotides are TGTGCCAGCAGCGGACAGGGAGTTCAGCCCCAGCATTTT.